This entry features one T cell receptor beta chain sequence. The target of this receptor is not known. No much larger clonotype is one base removed from it; base qualities were not supplied. Library preparation employed UMI-ligation and nested PCR. To cover both TRBC1 and TRBC2, the beta constant-region primer consisted of an equimolar mix of two oligonucleotides. A single-stranded oligonucleotide carrying the SP2 primer and a 12-nucleotide UMI was ligated to the 3' end of the cDNA by T4 RNA ligase 1. Four rounds of PCR, combining the SP2 primer with nested alpha and beta constant-region primers, were used to amplify the ligated cDNA. Incubation of the ligation reaction lasted roughly 18-24 hours at 16 degrees C. PCR2 was typically run as a SYBR Green qPCR and stopped at a predetermined threshold to prevent over-amplification. Agencourt AMPure XP magnetic beads were used for all purifications after the first. Libraries were quantified by Qubit and checked on a TapeStation, with a main peak expected near 650 bp. Pooled libraries were sequenced on an Illumina MiSeq using v2 2x251 paired-end kits, and typically 1-2 million reads were obtained per sample. Libraries were pooled at 4 nM per sample, and 5-7% PhiX was added to improve cluster recognition. The paper's processing steps were these. FASTQ reads processed by Demultiplexor were assigned V and J genes by Decombinator through tag matching that tolerated a single base-pair mismatch. UMIs were used by Collapsinator to correct both sequencing errors and frequency errors arising from PCR heterogeneity. TCRs were translated and CDR3s were extracted from the conserved cysteine to the FGXG phenylalanine by CDR3Translator, with non-productive sequences being flagged. Gini, Shannon entropy and inverse Simpson indices were computed after subsampling the repertoires to the same number of UMI-defined TCRs. Power-law fits to clonotype abundance distributions were performed by maximum likelihood within the linear range. For one naive CD8 sample, the pipeline and MIGEC produced similar UMI counts, unique TCR numbers and clonal distributions. In one analysis, naive TCRs also found in any memory subset of the same donor were removed from the naive repertoire. Repertoires were searched for some 7,000 CMV-associated CDR3 sequences compiled from VDJdb and a published dataset. TCRdb trimmed the raw reads at Q25, called clones with MiXCR and kept productive beta chains. Rows are combined by CDR3 protein, so each entry shows the most common genes and DNA. The V and J calls, along with clone size, are taken from TCRdb and not from the paper's own processing. This sample has 120,000 to 150,000 distinct CDR3 sequences in its table, and about a sixth of those were observed once. Of the sample, approximately 0.13% falls within the top ten clones.

TCR alpha and beta chain libraries were amplified separately from the second PCR step onward. Donor CMV status was determined by IFNgamma production from CD4+ T cells after overnight stimulation of fresh PBMCs with CMV viral lysate. Miltenyi beads were used first to positively select CD4 T cells, and CD8 T cells were then positively selected from the CD4-negative fraction. Cells stained for CD3, CD4, CD8, CD45RA, CD27 and a live/dead dye were sorted on a BD Aria II into four subsets by CD45RA and CD27. Three healthy volunteers provided blood, and the blood of each volunteer was split into CD4 and CD8 T cells and then into four differentiation subsets. Approximately 120 ml of peripheral blood was taken from each donor, and PBMC were separated by density-gradient centrifugation on Ficoll-Paque PLUS. Sorted cells were lysed in RLT buffer, and RNA was extracted with a Qiagen RNeasy kit and stored at -80°C.

These data originate in a study of naive and memory T cell subsets (dated 2017 in TCRdb). General notes on the study: The study applied an open-source, UMI-based TCR alpha and beta sequencing pipeline to sorted naive and memory peripheral blood T cell subsets. RNA was DNase-treated and reverse transcribed with TCR constant-region primers, mostly using SuperScript III. IgG serology results and the functional CMV T cell responses were in complete agreement.

Beyond this particular receptor, the publication reports: A few larger clonotypes were present in naive repertoires, particularly the CD8 repertoires, and these clonotypes were possibly memory cells re-expressing CD45RA. RNA-based TCR counts may be affected by expression changes linked to T cell activation and differentiation. TCR abundance followed a power law whose exponent differed between naive and memory subsets but was consistent across the three individuals. After error correction, over 85% of naive TCR sequences appeared only once, giving much steeper abundance distributions than memory subsets. In both CD4 and CD8 cells, a rise in Gini index and a fall in Shannon and inverse Simpson diversity were observed from naive through CM, EM and EMRA. Single alpha or beta chain sequences, rather than paired alpha/beta receptors, were used to define clonotypes. The repertoire findings for the naive and memory subsets could not be validated, as no ground truth was available.

The CDR3 numbers 13 residues from cysteine through phenylalanine. Only the CDR3 DNA stays, 39 bases, in frame from base 1. Based on the germline V gene, the CDR1 and CDR2 sequences are KGHDR and SFDVKD. Trimming removed 3 bases from V and 2 bases from J, leaving 5 bases between the germline ends. What was sequenced was naive CD4+ T cells from blood. Per the publication, the cell subset or site label means: naive T cells, CD45RA high CD27+. The sequence joins TRBV24-1 to TRBJ2-3; the D gene lacks a confident call. This clonotype was obtained from a human donor in good health. Here is the DNA: TGTGCCACCAGTGATCCGTCCACAGATACGCAGTATTTT. This sequence encodes CATSDPSTDTQYF.